A selection of T cell receptor beta chains follows, all from one sample in a study of PD-L1 blockade in urothelial cancer. Sequencing was performed with immunoSEQ multiplex PCR; in TCRdb, only in-frame clones are kept and a portion is missing. The repertoire holds under 55,000 clones, with around 84% as singletons. Sample: PBMCs, taken around atezolizumab (anti-PD-L1) treatment. The receptors shown here come from a man between 65 and 80 years old with urothelial cancer. The CDR3 runs from the conserved cysteine through the conserved F or W. The order of the fields is CDR3 length, J gene, clone size, D gene, V gene, CDR3 DNA, CDR3 protein. The D gene is left open where the match is weak. Clone size is shown for a subset of rows, as once, few, many or a class of expanded clone.

cdr3_length: 13; j_call: TRBJ2-7; clone_size: -; d_call: -; v_call: TRBV4-1; cdr3_nt: TGCGCCAGCAGCCAAGATGGCGAGGAGGAGCAGTACTTC; cdr3_aa: CASSQDGEEEQYF
cdr3_length: 13; j_call: TRBJ2-7; clone_size: -; d_call: TRBD1; v_call: TRBV7-6; cdr3_nt: TGTGCCAGCAGCTTAGTATCCGGGACAGGGGTCGAGTTC; cdr3_aa: CASSLVSGTGVEF
cdr3_length: 16; j_call: TRBJ2-7; clone_size: -; d_call: -; v_call: TRBV28; cdr3_nt: TGTGCCAGCAGTGCCTCCGCTGGCGGGAACTCCTACGAGCAGTACTTC; cdr3_aa: CASSASAGGNSYEQYF
cdr3_length: 17; j_call: TRBJ1-6; clone_size: -; d_call: TRBD1; v_call: TRBV9; cdr3_nt: TGTGCCAGCAGCGATCGGGACAGGGGGATTGGCAATTCACCCCTCCACTTT; cdr3_aa: CASSDRDRGIGNSPLHF
cdr3_length: 12; j_call: TRBJ2-7; clone_size: -; d_call: TRBD1; v_call: TRBV28; cdr3_nt: TGTGCCAGCAGCCGACAGGGGGGCGAGCAGTACTTC; cdr3_aa: CASSRQGGEQYF
cdr3_length: 15; j_call: TRBJ1-1; clone_size: -; d_call: -; v_call: TRBV10-3; cdr3_nt: TGTGCCATCAGTGACCCAACCGGGAAGAACACTGAAGCTTTCTTT; cdr3_aa: CAISDPTGKNTEAFF
cdr3_length: 15; j_call: TRBJ2-1; clone_size: medium-sized; d_call: TRBD2; v_call: TRBV4-1; cdr3_nt: TGCGCCAGCAGCCATCCTAGCGGGGGGGTCAATGAGCAGTTCTTC; cdr3_aa: CASSHPSGGVNEQFF
cdr3_length: 14; j_call: TRBJ1-1; clone_size: -; d_call: TRBD1; v_call: TRBV5-5; cdr3_nt: TGTGCCAGCAGCTCACTGGGACAGGGCACTGAAGCTTTCTTT; cdr3_aa: CASSSLGQGTEAFF
cdr3_length: 15; j_call: TRBJ2-1; clone_size: -; d_call: -; v_call: TRBV7-2; cdr3_nt: TGTGCCAGCAGCTTAGGGGGACCCAGGGGCAATGAGCAGTTCTTC; cdr3_aa: CASSLGGPRGNEQFF
cdr3_length: 14; j_call: TRBJ2-7; clone_size: once; d_call: TRBD2; v_call: TRBV5-4; cdr3_nt: TGTGCCAGCAGCTCCGGGGGGACTCCCTACGAGCAGTACTTC; cdr3_aa: CASSSGGTPYEQYF
cdr3_length: 14; j_call: TRBJ1-1; clone_size: -; d_call: -; v_call: TRBV28; cdr3_nt: TGTGCCAGCAGTTTATCGAGGGCTGGGACTGAAGCTTTCTTT; cdr3_aa: CASSLSRAGTEAFF
cdr3_length: 13; j_call: TRBJ2-1; clone_size: -; d_call: TRBD2; v_call: TRBV7-9; cdr3_nt: TGTGCCAGCAGCAGCGGACTAGTTAATGAGCAGTTCTTC; cdr3_aa: CASSSGLVNEQFF
cdr3_length: 15; j_call: TRBJ1-2; clone_size: -; d_call: TRBD1; v_call: TRBV10-3; cdr3_nt: TGTGCCATCAGTGAGGGGACAGGGGAGGGCTATGGCTACACCTTC; cdr3_aa: CAISEGTGEGYGYTF
cdr3_length: 15; j_call: TRBJ1-4; clone_size: -; d_call: -; v_call: TRBV19; cdr3_nt: TGTGCCAGTAGTTCCCTAGGGGGACGTGGTGAAAAACTGTTTTTT; cdr3_aa: CASSSLGGRGEKLFF
cdr3_length: 14; j_call: TRBJ2-5; clone_size: few; d_call: -; v_call: TRBV6-1; cdr3_nt: TGTGCCAGCAGTGTCGGAGGGGATAGGGAGACCCAGTACTTC; cdr3_aa: CASSVGGDRETQYF